The entry below describes one TCR beta chain. This entry is derived from a study of blood T cell repertoires in COVID-19. Overall study: Italy, Spain and the United States were the sources of the convalescent and acute COVID-19 samples. T cells, B-cell-depleted T cells, or PBMCs provided the cDNA or gDNA that served as material.

The germline V gene encodes CDR1 LGHDT and CDR2 YNNKEL (reference sequence). The V end was cut by 1 base, the J end by 0 bases, with 7 bases between. The CDR3 consists of 15 residues. Methods used by the authors: From reference gene primer amplification, estimates of nucleated cell counts were derived. Assay used: immunoSEQ multiplex PCR; TCRdb lists only in-frame clones, some missing. For V, J and clone size, that table is used; D and trimming come from the DNA. The sample lists fewer than 250,000 clones, under 90% occurring once. This chain joins TRBV3-1 (or the pseudogene TRBV3-2) and TRBJ2-1; D remains ambiguous. This receptor was identified in a woman in her thirties or forties with active or convalescent COVID-19. Sequenced: peripheral blood. Here the CDR3 DNA reads TGTGCCAGCAGCCAAGGGCACCTCTCCTACAATGAGCAGTTCTTC. Translation gives CASSQGHLSYNEQFF.